These 10 T cell receptor beta chains came from one sample sequenced in a study of blood T cell repertoires in COVID-19. The assay was immunoSEQ multiplex PCR, and TCRdb's table has in-frame clones only and misses some. The sample holds about 76,000 clones, around nine tenths seen once. Sample: peripheral blood. The receptor source for this set is a human donor in a cohort sampled during active COVID-19.

The rearrangement uses TRBV27 and TRBJ1-2, with a weak D call TRBD1 (5 bases). CDR3 length equals 13 residues. V was cut by 6 bases and J by 8 bases, with 16 bases left in between. Germline-derived CDR1 and CDR2 are MNHEY and SMNVEV (reference sequence). The CDR3 loop is CASSYTREGGYTF. The CDR3 DNA follows: TGTGCCAGCAGCTATACCAGGGAGGGAGGCTACACCTTC.

Here the CDR3 DNA reads TGTGCCATCAGTGGCGGTGGCGGGAGCTCCTACAATGAGCAGTTCTTC. It specifies CAISGGGGSSYNEQFF. This chain connects TRBV10-3 to TRBJ2-1; 7 bases map to TRBD2. The CDR3 is made up of 16 amino acids. V lost 4 bases, J lost 0 bases, and 6 bases stayed unmatched. CDR1 is ENHRY and CDR2 is SYGVKD in the germline V gene.

This chain connects TRBV4-1 to TRBJ2-1, with TRBD2 identical over 8 bases. Trimming removed 3 bases from V and 5 bases from J; junction bases left unmatched: 3. CDR3 length: 14 residues. Germline V gives CDR1 MGHRA, CDR2 YSYEKL. CDR3 region: CASSHSSGHNEQFF. As DNA, the CDR3 is TGCGCCAGCAGCCATTCTAGCGGGCACAATGAGCAGTTCTTC.

The count of this clone is one. The rearrangement uses TRBV29-1 and TRBJ1-5, with D hard to call. Trimming took off 4 bases at V and 6 bases at J, with 13 bases between the two ends. CDR1 SQVTM and CDR2 ANQGSEA come from the germline V gene. The CDR3 is 13 residues long. The chain's CDR3 is CSVAGSGRQPQHF. For the CDR3, the DNA is TGCAGCGTTGCGGGATCTGGACGTCAGCCCCAGCATTTT.

The chain employs TRBV11-3 and TRBJ2-1, with D possibly being TRBD1 (5 bases). The V end lost 1 base, the J end lost 7 bases, and 14 bases lay between the germline ends. CDR1 SGHNT and CDR2 YENEEA come from the germline V gene. This CDR3 is 15 amino acids long. For the CDR3, the DNA is TGTGCCAGCAGCTTAGGTCAGGGTTACGCTAATGAGCAGTTCTTC. It translates to CASSLGQGYANEQFF.

The V gene is TRBV11-3, the J gene TRBJ2-1; 8 bases are shared with TRBD2. CDR1 and CDR2 (germline): SGHNT, YENEEA. J lost 8 bases, V lost 5 bases, and 11 bases had no gene match. This CDR3 contains 15 residues. DNA for the CDR3: TGTGCCAGCAGCGCTCGGGAGGGAGGGGCCGATGAGCAGTTCTTC. This sequence encodes CASSAREGGADEQFF.

The CDR3 DNA follows: TGTGCCAGCAGCGGAGGACAGGGATACAATGAGCAGTTCTTC. Protein: CASSGGQGYNEQFF. The chain recombines TRBV5-4 with TRBJ2-1; 8 bases map to TRBD1. Germline CDR1 is SGHNT and CDR2 is YYREEE (reference sequence). The V gene end was trimmed by 4 bases and the J gene end by 4 bases; junction bases not matched to a gene: 4. The CDR3 spans 14 residues.

The chain uses TRBV20-1 and TRBJ1-2; 11 bases map to TRBD1. CDR1 DFQATT and CDR2 SNEGSKA come from the germline V gene (reference sequence). CDR3 size: 15 residues. The ends lost 3 bases at V and 6 bases at J; junction bases unmatched: 9. The CDR3 coding sequence is TGCAGTGCTAGTGGGACAGGGGGGGTTTTGGATGGCTACACCTTC. Protein: CSASGTGGVLDGYTF.

The rearrangement joins TRBV5-6 to TRBJ2-1; 10 nucleotides agree with TRBD2. CDR1 and CDR2 (germline): SGHDT, YYEEEE. Unmatched junction bases numbered 8, after V lost 4 bases and J lost 4 bases. This CDR3 contains 16 residues. The CDR3 DNA follows: TGTGCCAGCAGCCTTCCGGGACTAGCGATGTACAATGAGCAGTTCTTC. The encoded protein is CASSLPGLAMYNEQFF.

This sequence joins TRBV11-3 and TRBJ2-1; 11 positions agree with TRBD2. The CDR3 sequence is 15 residues long. CDR1 and CDR2 from the germline V gene are SGHNT and YENEEA. The V segment lost 2 bases and the J segment 8 bases; nucleotides outside the gene matches: 5. CDR3 region: CASSLNLAGGYEQFF. CDR3 sequence (DNA): TGTGCCAGCAGCTTAAATCTAGCGGGGGGCTATGAGCAGTTCTTC.